This T cell receptor (beta chain) appears in the sequencing data of a study of T cell responses to AZD1222 COVID-19 vaccine. Study-level findings and limits: Researchers took repertoire samples only after the peak T cell response had come. Once two AZD1222 doses were given, Spike-specific TCR breadth and depth went up. There were mostly white British donors and more females than males, and clonal diversity was possibly underestimated.

A note on this clone: Its antigen remains unknown.

Generated by immunoSEQ multiplex PCR, the TCRdb table keeps only in-frame clones and is missing some. Here the sample spans around 58,000 clones, roughly 90% being singletons. Some second doses came at about 4 weeks and others at about 12 weeks; these were pooled. Material: peripheral blood, obtained 28 days after the second AZD1222 dose. The clonotype originates from an adult who received the AZD1222 COVID-19 vaccine.

The CDR3 here is CASSQDKREQSGIEQFF. In nucleotides, the CDR3 is TGCGCCAGCAGCCAAGATAAGCGGGAGCAATCCGGGATTGAGCAGTTCTTC. V is TRBV4-3 and J is TRBJ2-1, with TRBD2 matching over 8 bases. The CDR3 has 17 amino acids. J lost 9 bases, V lost 0 bases, and 13 bases had no gene match. CDR1 and CDR2 from the germline V gene are LGHNA and YSLEER.